The present T cell receptor (beta chain) was sequenced within a study of beta chain features in type 1 diabetes. This clone was detected only a few times. The investigators reverse transcribed all of the isolated RNA, so they sequenced expressed TCRB transcripts. TCRdb's table, derived via immunoSEQ multiplex PCR, lists solely in-frame clones and lacks some. Counted here are around 430,000 clones, about 32% occurring once; the ten biggest clones make up 0.05% to 0.065%. The CDR3 extends over 15 amino acids. CDR1 and CDR2 (germline): SGHRS, YFSETQ. Trimming took 4 bases from V and 2 from J; bases not matched to a gene: 3.

This chain connects TRBV5-1 to TRBJ2-3; TRBD2 matches at 11 bases. This clonotype originated in a young man in good health. The sequencing sample was made of naive CD4+ T cells from blood. CDR3 sequence (DNA): TGCGCCAGCAGCGGACTAGCGGGCTACACAGATACGCAGTATTTT. Protein sequence: CASSGLAGYTDTQYF.